This T cell receptor (beta chain) was documented in a study of human T cells and chemical hapten exposure. Time point noted: pre-sensitization, week 0. This sample's treatment: therapeutic diphenylcyclopropenone sensitization with weekly scalp DPC. Germline CDR1 is SGHTA and CDR2 is FQGTGA. V was trimmed by 5 bases and J by 10 bases, leaving 15 bases between them. The CDR3 length is 14 residues. TCRdb re-analysed the RACE reads in MiXCR, keeping a single row per CDR3 protein. The sample lists a few hundred thousand distinct CDR3 sequences; 4.5% to 7% were seen once. A few counts support this clonotype.

The gene calls are TRBV7-3 and TRBJ1-6, with D perhaps matching TRBD1 (5 bases). The sequence came from a woman aged 18-35 years with alopecia areata. Some clones in this sample may be carry-over from other donors' samples. The source material was whole blood, sampled in connection with sensitization to the hapten diphenylcyclopropenone (DPC). In nucleotides, the CDR3 is TGTGCCAGCAGCCTGTTAGGGGAGTTCTCACCCCTCCACTTT. Protein sequence: CASSLLGEFSPLHF.